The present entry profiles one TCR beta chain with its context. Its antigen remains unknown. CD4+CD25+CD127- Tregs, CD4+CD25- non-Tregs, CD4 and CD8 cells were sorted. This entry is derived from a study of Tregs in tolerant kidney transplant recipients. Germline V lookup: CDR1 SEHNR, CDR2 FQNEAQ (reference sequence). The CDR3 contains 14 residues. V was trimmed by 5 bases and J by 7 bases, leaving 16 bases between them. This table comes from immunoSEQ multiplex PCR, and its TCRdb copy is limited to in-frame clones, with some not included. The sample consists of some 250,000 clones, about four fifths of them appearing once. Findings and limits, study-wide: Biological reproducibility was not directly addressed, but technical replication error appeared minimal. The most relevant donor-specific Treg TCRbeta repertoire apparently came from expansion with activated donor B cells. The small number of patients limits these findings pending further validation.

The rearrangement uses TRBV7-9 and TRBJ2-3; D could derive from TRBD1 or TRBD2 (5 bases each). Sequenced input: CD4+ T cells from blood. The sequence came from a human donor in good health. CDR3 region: CASSLRDRQNTQYF. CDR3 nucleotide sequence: TGTGCCAGCAGCCTCCGGGACCGCCAAAATACGCAGTATTTT.